Listed here are 5 T cell receptor beta chains from one sample, sequenced in a study of cytomegalovirus exposure and HLA in healthy donors. 60 Vbeta and 13 Jbeta primers were used in PCR. Assay: immunoSEQ multiplex PCR; the TCRdb copy retains only in-frame clones and omits some. The table for this sample gives some 200,000 clones. The material sequenced was PBMCs. All receptors come from a boy between 10 and 17 years old in good health and CMV-seronegative.

This sequence joins TRBV6-5 and TRBJ1-2, with D perhaps TRBD1 (6 bases). Per the germline V gene, CDR1 is MNHEY and CDR2 is SVGAGI. CDR3 length: 13 amino acids. V dropped 7 bases and J dropped 14 bases, with 23 bases sitting between them. This chain's CDR3 is CASKTRTGPPWTF. The CDR3 DNA is TGTGCCAGCAAAACGAGAACAGGGCCCCCGTGGACCTTC.

The chain employs TRBV5-6 and TRBJ2-2; TRBD1 agrees at 7 bases. This CDR3 comprises 15 residues. Germline V gene data show CDR1 as SGHDT and CDR2 as YYEEEE. J lost 1 base, V lost 2 bases, and 2 bases had no gene match. Here the CDR3 reads CASSFYRGNTGELFF. The CDR3 coding sequence is TGTGCCAGCAGCTTCTACAGGGGGAACACCGGGGAGCTGTTTTTT.

The V and J genes are TRBV7-8 and TRBJ1-2; 8 nucleotides match TRBD1. Trimming removed 5 bases from V and 8 bases from J; junction bases left unmatched: 13. Germline values: CDR1 SGHVS, CDR2 FQNEAQ. The CDR3 totals 15 residues. CDR3 DNA: TGTGCCAGCAGCCCGAGCACGGGACAGGACCTCGGCTACACCTTC. Its protein is CASSPSTGQDLGYTF.

This sequence joins TRBV27 and TRBJ2-7; D perhaps matches TRBD2 (6 bases). CDR1 and CDR2 (germline): MNHEY, SMNVEV (reference sequence). The CDR3 extends over 13 amino acids. The V end lost 6 bases, the J end lost 2 bases, and 11 bases lay between the germline ends. For the CDR3, the DNA is TGTGCCAGCAGCCCTGGGGGGACCTACGAGCAGTACTTC. This gives the protein CASSPGGTYEQYF.

The chain links TRBV5-6 to TRBJ1-3; D unclear. V was pared by 0 bases and J by 4 bases, with 8 bases between. CDR1 is SGHDT, CDR2 YYEEEE, per germline. The CDR3 extends over 14 amino acids. The CDR3 region is CASSLVARGNTIYF. CDR3 nucleotides: TGTGCCAGCAGCTTGGTTGCCAGGGGAAACACCATATATTTT.